Here is one T cell receptor (beta chain) with its context. Its specificity is unknown. This entry is derived from a study of identical twins. TCRdb independently ran MiXCR on the 5' RACE reads; one entry per CDR3 protein. The sample carries roughly 480,000 distinct CDR3 sequences, 20% to 25% recorded once. The CDR3 spans 13 residues. V lost 1 base and J lost 12; bases outside the gene matches: 6. Germline V gene lookup returns CDR1 SEHNR and CDR2 FQNEAQ (reference sequence). Broader study findings: Abundant beta clonotypes from cord blood had fewer insertions, unlike memory repertoires, which showed none.

The data also belong to a second study, concerning T cells expressing NK-cell markers.

The V call is TRBV7-9, the J call TRBJ2-1, with 7 bases that match TRBD2. Sequencing was performed on CD4+ T cells sorted from blood. The sequence came from a woman aged 18-29 years in good health. The DNA for the CDR3 is TGTGCCAGCAGCTTAGGGGCGGGAGCCCCGCAGTTCTTC. Translating gives CASSLGAGAPQFF. The full variable domain, its missing parts supplied by reference TRBV7-9 and TRBJ2-1, is DTGVSQNPRHKITKRGQNVTFRCDPISEHNRLYWYRQTLGQGPEFLTYFQNEAQLEKSRLLSDRFSAERPKGSFSTLEIQRTEQGDSAMYLCASSLGAGAPQFFGPGTRLTVL.